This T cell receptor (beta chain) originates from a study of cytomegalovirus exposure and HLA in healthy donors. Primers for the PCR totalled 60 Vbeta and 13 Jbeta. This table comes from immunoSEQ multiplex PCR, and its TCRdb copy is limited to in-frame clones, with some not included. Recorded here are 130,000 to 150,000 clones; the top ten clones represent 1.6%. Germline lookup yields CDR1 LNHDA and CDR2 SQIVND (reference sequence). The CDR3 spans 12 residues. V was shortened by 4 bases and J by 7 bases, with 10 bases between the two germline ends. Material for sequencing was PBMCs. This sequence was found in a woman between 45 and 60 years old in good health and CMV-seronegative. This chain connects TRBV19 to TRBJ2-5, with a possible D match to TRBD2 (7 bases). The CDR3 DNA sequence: TGTGCCAGTAGTAAGGGGGAGGGGACCCAGTACTTC. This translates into CASSKGEGTQYF.